A single sample gave rise to the 10 T cell receptor beta chains below, sequenced in a study of post-analysis software for immune sequencing data. Regarding the study as a whole: Roughly five TRBV segments appeared more often in patients than in controls, and TRBV5-6, TRBV5-1 and TRBV20-1 were among these.

cDNA libraries of TCR beta carried unique molecular identifiers. MiXCR, applied by TCRdb to the PCR reads, yields one record per CDR3 protein. Among about 760,000 distinct CDR3 sequences, about 32% were seen once, and the ten largest hold 0.5% to 0.6%. Their antigens remain unidentified. Sequenced material: blood. The receptor set was obtained from a girl aged 10-17 years with multiple sclerosis.

The rearrangement joins TRBV2 to TRBJ2-7; TRBD1 aligns across 10 bases. Trimming at V came to 4 bases and at J to 1 base, leaving 10 bases not matched to a gene. The germline V gene has CDR1 SNHLY and CDR2 FYNNEI. The CDR3 sequence is 17 residues long. The CDR3 nucleotides read TGTGCCAGCAGTGGGATCACCCGGGACAGGGGTTCCTACGAGCAGTACTTC. It yields the protein CASSGITRDRGSYEQYF.

The gene calls are TRBV4-3 and TRBJ2-7; perhaps TRBD2 as D (5 bases). The germline gives CDR1 LGHNA, CDR2 YSLEER. V was pared by 0 bases and J by 2 bases, with 17 bases between. The CDR3 has 17 residues. In nucleotides, the CDR3 is TGCGCCAGCAGCCAAGATTATCAGAGGGCTCTACCCTACGAGCAGTACTTC. Translating gives CASSQDYQRALPYEQYF.

The CDR3 nucleotides are TGCAGTGCGGCTTCCGGAGATACGCAGTATTTT. Translating gives CSAASGDTQYF. The chain is built from TRBV20-1 and TRBJ2-3, with no clear D. V shed 6 bases and J shed 5 bases, with 9 bases lying between them. CDR3 length: 11 residues. Germline CDR1 reads DFQATT; CDR2 reads SNEGSKA (reference sequence).

This clonotype was seen at least ten times. This chain joins TRBV29-1 and TRBJ2-1, with unresolved D. V was cut by 1 base and J by 0 bases, with 10 bases left in between. The CDR3 totals 15 residues. Germline CDR1 and CDR2: SQVTM and ANQGSEA. The CDR3 reads CSVEVLASSYNEQFF. The DNA of the CDR3 is TGCAGCGTTGAAGTTCTGGCGAGCTCCTACAATGAGCAGTTCTTC.

A word on this clonotype: A much larger clone lies one base from this, so it may be a read error. The V call is TRBV7-2, the J call TRBJ1-2, with 7 positions matching TRBD1. Germline-derived CDR1 and CDR2 are SGHTA and FQGNSA. This CDR3 spans 15 amino acids. Here the CDR3 DNA reads TGTGCCAGCAGCATACAGGGGTCCTTAAACTGTGGCTACACCTTC. Protein product: CASSIQGSLNCGYTF.

This clonotype was seen repeatedly, ten times or more. The V and J genes are TRBV10-3 and TRBJ2-5; the match to TRBD2 covers 11 bases. V dropped 6 bases and J dropped 3; count of bases not matched to a gene: 3. CDR1 and CDR2 (germline): ENHRY, SYGVKD. The CDR3 spans 14 residues. CDR3 in amino acids: CAISGGLAEETQYF. DNA for the CDR3: TGTGCCATCAGCGGGGGACTAGCGGAAGAGACCCAGTACTTC.

This rearrangement joins TRBV3-1 to TRBJ2-4, with 10 positions matching TRBD2. Germline V CDR1 and CDR2: LGHDT, YNNKEL (reference sequence). The trim removed 2 bases at V and 8 bases at J, leaving 9 bases unmatched. The CDR3 length is 16 residues. CDR3 in DNA: TGTGCCAGCAGCCAACATACTAGCGGGGCTATATACATTCAGTACTTC. Translated: CASSQHTSGAIYIQYF.

V usage is TRBV5-1 and J usage is TRBJ1-1; D is ambiguous. The ends were cut back, 1 base at V and 7 bases at J, with 11 bases in the middle. The CDR3 loop spans 13 amino acids. The V gene's germline CDR1 is SGHRS and CDR2 YFSETQ. CDR3 in DNA: TGCGCCAGCAGCTTGTCGGACGGGTATGAAGCTTTCTTT. It yields the protein CASSLSDGYEAFF.

This chain uses TRBV18 with TRBJ1-1; D unclear. There are 16 residues in the CDR3. The V end lost 6 bases, the J end lost 0 bases, and 17 bases lay between the germline ends. Germline values: CDR1 KGHSH, CDR2 LQKENI. CDR3 nucleotides: TGTGCCAGCTCGGATAGATGGACGGAGATGAACACTGAAGCTTTCTTT. It specifies CASSDRWTEMNTEAFF.

In its sample, this clonotype was seen a few times. J is TRBJ1-5 and V is TRBV10-3; maybe TRBD1 (5 bases). Trimming removed 3 bases from V and 4 bases from J, with 7 bases in between. Germline CDR1 ENHRY, CDR2 SYGVKD. The CDR3 extends over 13 amino acids. CDR3 DNA: TGTGCCATCAGTGATGGGGGAAATCAGCCCCAGCATTTT. This encodes CAISDGGNQPQHF.